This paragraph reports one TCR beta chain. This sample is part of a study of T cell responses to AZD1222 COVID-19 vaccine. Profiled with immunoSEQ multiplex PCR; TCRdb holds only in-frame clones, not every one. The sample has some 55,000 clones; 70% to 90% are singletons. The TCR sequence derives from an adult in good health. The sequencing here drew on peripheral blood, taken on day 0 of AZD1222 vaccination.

The CDR3 region is CASSYSQGEVGELFF. The CDR3, as DNA: TGTGCCAGCAGTTACTCCCAGGGGGAGGTCGGGGAGCTGTTTTTT. V is TRBV6-5 and J is TRBJ2-2; TRBD1 is a possible D gene (7 bases). The length of the CDR3 is 15 residues. CDR1 and CDR2 from the germline V gene are MNHEY and SVGAGI. The V gene lost 0 bases and the J gene lost 7 bases, with 12 bases spanning the gap.